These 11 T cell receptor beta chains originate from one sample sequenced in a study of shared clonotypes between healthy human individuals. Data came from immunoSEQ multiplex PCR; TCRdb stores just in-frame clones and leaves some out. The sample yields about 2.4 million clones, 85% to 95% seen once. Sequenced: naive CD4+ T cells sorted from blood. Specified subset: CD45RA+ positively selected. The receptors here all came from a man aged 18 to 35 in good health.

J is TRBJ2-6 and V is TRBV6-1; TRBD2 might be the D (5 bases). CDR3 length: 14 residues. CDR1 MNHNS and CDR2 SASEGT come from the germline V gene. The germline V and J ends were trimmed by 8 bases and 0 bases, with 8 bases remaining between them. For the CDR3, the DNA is TGTGCCAGCCAGAGGGTCTCTGGGGCCAACGTCCTGACTTTC. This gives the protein CASQRVSGANVLTF.

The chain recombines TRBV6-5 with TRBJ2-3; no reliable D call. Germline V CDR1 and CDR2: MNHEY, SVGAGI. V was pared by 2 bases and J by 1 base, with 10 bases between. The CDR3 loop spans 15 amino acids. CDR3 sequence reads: CASSYVGTGTDTQYF. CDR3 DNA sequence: TGTGCCAGCAGTTACGTGGGAACCGGCACAGATACGCAGTATTTT.

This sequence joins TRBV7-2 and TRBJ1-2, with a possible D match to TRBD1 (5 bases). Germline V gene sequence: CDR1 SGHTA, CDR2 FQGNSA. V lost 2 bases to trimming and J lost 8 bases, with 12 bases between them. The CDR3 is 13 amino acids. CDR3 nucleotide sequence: TGTGCCAGCAGCTTACCAGGGTATGGAGGCTACACCTTC. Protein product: CASSLPGYGGYTF.

CDR3 amino acids: CASSLTGTTLSETQYF. The CDR3, as DNA: TGTGCCAGCAGCTTGACAGGAACCACGCTGTCCGAGACCCAGTACTTC. The chain links TRBV11-2 to TRBJ2-5; D is possibly TRBD1 (6 bases). The CDR3 runs to 16 residues. The germline V gene encodes CDR1 SGHAT and CDR2 FQNNGV. Trimming removed 3 bases at V and 5 bases at J, with 19 bases between.

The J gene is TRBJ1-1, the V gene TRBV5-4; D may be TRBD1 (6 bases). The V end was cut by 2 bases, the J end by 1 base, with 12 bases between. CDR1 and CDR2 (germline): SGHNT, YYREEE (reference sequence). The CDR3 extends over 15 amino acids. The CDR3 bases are TGTGCCAGCAGCTTAAGACAGGCGGAGAACACTGAAGCTTTCTTT. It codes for CASSLRQAENTEAFF.

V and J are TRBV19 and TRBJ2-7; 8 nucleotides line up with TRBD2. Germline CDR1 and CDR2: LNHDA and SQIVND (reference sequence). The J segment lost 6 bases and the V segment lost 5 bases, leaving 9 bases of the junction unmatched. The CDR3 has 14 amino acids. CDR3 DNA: TGTGCCAGTAGTTACCGCGGGGGGCTCGGCGAGCAGTACTTC. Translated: CASSYRGGLGEQYF.

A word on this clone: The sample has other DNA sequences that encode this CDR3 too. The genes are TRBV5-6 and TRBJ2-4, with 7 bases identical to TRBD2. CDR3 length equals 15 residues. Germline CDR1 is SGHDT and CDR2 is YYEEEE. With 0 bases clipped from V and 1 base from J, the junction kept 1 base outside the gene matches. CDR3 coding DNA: TGTGCCAGCAGCTTGGGCGGGAGTGCCAAAAACATTCAGTACTTC. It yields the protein CASSLGGSAKNIQYF. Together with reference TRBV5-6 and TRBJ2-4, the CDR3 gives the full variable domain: DAGVTQSPTHLIKTRGQQVTLRCSPKSGHDTVSWYQQALGQGPQFIFQYYEEEERQRGNFPDRFSGHQFPNYSSELNVNALLLGDSALYLCASSLGGSAKNIQYFGAGTRLSVL.

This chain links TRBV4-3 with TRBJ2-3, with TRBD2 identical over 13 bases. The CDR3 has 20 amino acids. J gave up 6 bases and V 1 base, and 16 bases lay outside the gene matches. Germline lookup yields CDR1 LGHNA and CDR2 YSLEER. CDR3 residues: CASSQGRGGTSGRARDTQYF. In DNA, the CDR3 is TGCGCCAGCAGCCAAGGGAGGGGGGGCACTAGCGGGAGGGCGAGGGATACGCAGTATTTT.

CDR3 amino acids: CSVRGTGLETQYF. The CDR3 DNA is TGCAGCGTTCGGGGGACAGGCTTGGAGACCCAGTACTTC. This chain connects TRBV29-1 to TRBJ2-5; 8 positions agree with TRBD1. Germline values: CDR1 SQVTM, CDR2 ANQGSEA. There are 13 residues in the CDR3. The V and J ends lost 5 bases and 5 bases, in that order; junction bases with no gene match: 7.

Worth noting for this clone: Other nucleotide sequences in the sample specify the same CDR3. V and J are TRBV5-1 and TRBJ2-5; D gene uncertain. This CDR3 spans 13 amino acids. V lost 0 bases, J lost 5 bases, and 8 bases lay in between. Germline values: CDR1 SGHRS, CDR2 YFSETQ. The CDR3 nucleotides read TGCGCCAGCAGCTTGGCCTTGTTGGAGACCCAGTACTTC. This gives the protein CASSLALLETQYF.

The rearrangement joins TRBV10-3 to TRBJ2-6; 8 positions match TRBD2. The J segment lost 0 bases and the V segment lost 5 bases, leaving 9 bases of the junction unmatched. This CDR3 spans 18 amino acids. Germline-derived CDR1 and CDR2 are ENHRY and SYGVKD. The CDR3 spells CAISPRISGASGANVLTF. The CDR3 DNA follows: TGTGCCATCAGTCCCCGGATTAGCGGGGCCTCTGGGGCCAACGTCCTGACTTTC.